The 8 T cell receptor beta chains presented below share a single source sample, sequenced in a study of CD8+CD57+ T cells in acquired aplastic anemia. CDR3 and TCR beta VDJ profiling relied on genomic DNA as the template. Using its own MiXCR run on the reads, TCRdb lists one record per CDR3 protein. The sample has hundreds of thousands of distinct CDR3 sequences, approximately 70% seen once; the top ten hold under 5%. The sample consisted of sorted CD4+, CD8+, or CD8+CD57+ T cells (not recorded which) from PBMCs. The receptors come from a human donor in good health, serving as a control.

V usage is TRBV20-1 and J usage is TRBJ2-1; 12 bases fit TRBD2. This CDR3 has 15 amino acids. The J segment lost 6 bases and the V segment lost 5 bases, leaving 8 bases of the junction unmatched. The germline gives CDR1 DFQATT, CDR2 SNEGSKA (reference sequence). CDR3 DNA: TGCAGTGCTCCTGCCGGACTAGCGGGGCCCAATGAGCAGTTCTTC. Its protein is CSAPAGLAGPNEQFF.

J is TRBJ2-7 and V is TRBV20-1, with TRBD2 as a possible D gene (6 bases). The V gene's germline CDR1 is DFQATT and CDR2 SNEGSKA (reference sequence). V was pared by 6 bases and J by 5 bases, with 23 bases between. The CDR3 sequence is 15 residues long. CDR3: CSARNGRRERDEQYF. The CDR3 DNA is TGCAGTGCCAGAAATGGTAGGCGGGAAAGAGACGAGCAGTACTTC.

This chain links TRBV11-3 with TRBJ1-3, with D perhaps matching TRBD1 (5 bases). The germline V gene has CDR1 SGHNT and CDR2 YENEEA. This CDR3 region has 16 residues. Trimming shortened V by 5 bases and J by 12 bases, and 26 bases separated the two germline ends. This CDR3 reads CASSIGEEADQYFIYF. CDR3 bases: TGTGCCAGCAGCATAGGGGAGGAGGCCGATCAGTACTTCATATATTTT.

On this clonotype: One junction end disagrees with the germline gene, perhaps due to a read error. The chain couples TRBV29-1 to TRBJ1-5; D call uncertain. Looked up from germline, CDR1 is SQVTM and CDR2 is ANQGSEA. The CDR3 sequence is 13 residues long. In DNA form, the CDR3 reads TGCAGCGGTGCTGCGGGGAGCAATCAGCAACCGCACTTT. This codes for CSGAAGSNQQPHF.

The rearrangement joins TRBV7-3 to TRBJ1-6; the D gene is possibly TRBD1 (5 bases). V was pared by 5 bases and J by 18 bases, with 26 bases between. Germline lookup yields CDR1 SGHTA and CDR2 FQGTGA. The CDR3 is made up of 15 amino acids. CDR3 DNA: TGTGCCAGCAGCGTACGACTAGCGGAACGATGGGGGAGCCACTTT. Its protein product is CASSVRLAERWGSHF.

This clonotype has at least ten counts. The rearrangement links TRBV6-2 or TRBV6-3 to TRBJ1-6, with D hard to call. CDR3 size: 14 residues. The germline V and J ends were trimmed by 6 bases and 8 bases, with 14 bases remaining between them. Germline V CDR1 and CDR2: MNHEY, SVGEGT. This CDR3 is CASRRNSFDSPLHF. The CDR3 DNA follows: TGTGCCAGCAGGCGAAACAGTTTCGATTCACCCCTCCACTTT.

This clonotype occurred many times. The chain links TRBV29-1 to TRBJ1-2, with 9 bases matching TRBD1. The V gene's germline CDR1 is SQVTM and CDR2 ANQGSEA. Losses at the gene ends were 5 bases for V and 6 bases for J; bases not matched to a gene: 4. This CDR3 has 12 amino acids. CDR3 sequence reads: CSVSGQGNGYTF. In DNA form, the CDR3 reads TGCAGCGTTTCGGGACAGGGTAATGGCTACACCTTC.

J is TRBJ1-2 and V is TRBV12-3 or TRBV12-4, with 7 bases aligning to TRBD1. The V gene end was trimmed by 6 bases and the J gene end by 1 base; junction bases not matched to a gene: 11. The CDR3 has 16 amino acids. The CDR3 coding sequence is TGTGCCAGCAGCCGAAAGGGGACAGCAATTAACTATGGCTACACCTTC. This codes for CASSRKGTAINYGYTF.